The 25 T cell receptor beta chains presented below share a single source sample, sequenced in a study of T cell responses to AZD1222 COVID-19 vaccine. Sequencing was performed with immunoSEQ multiplex PCR; in TCRdb, only in-frame clones are kept and a portion is missing. Found here are 150,000 to 200,000 clones, 85% to 95% of them singletons; the top ten hold about 3.5%. The material sequenced was peripheral blood, taken 28 days after the second dose of the MenACWY control vaccine. These receptors all come from an adult who received the MenACWY meningococcal vaccine as a control.

This CDR3 reads CASSSRAAPSQETQYF. CDR3 bases: TGTGCCAGCAGCTCCCGGGCAGCGCCGTCCCAAGAGACCCAGTACTTC. The rearrangement joins TRBV3-1 (or the pseudogene TRBV3-2) to TRBJ2-5; no clear D gene. V dropped 5 bases and J dropped 1 base, with 17 bases sitting between them. There are 16 residues in the CDR3. The germline gives CDR1 LGHDT, CDR2 YNNKEL (reference sequence).

The chain combines TRBV7-9 with TRBJ1-1, with D maybe TRBD1 (5 bases). This CDR3 is 14 amino acids long. Germline values: CDR1 SEHNR, CDR2 FQNEAQ (reference sequence). Trimming pared 5 bases from V and 6 bases from J, leaving 16 bases between. The CDR3 sequence is CASSLLRGQPEAFF. CDR3 in DNA: TGTGCCAGCAGCCTTCTTAGGGGCCAGCCTGAAGCTTTCTTT.

This clone showed up just once. The chain carries TRBV19 and TRBJ1-5, with D maybe TRBD1 (5 bases). Germline CDR1 reads LNHDA; CDR2 reads SQIVND (reference sequence). V shed 3 bases and J shed 1 base, with 16 bases lying between them. This CDR3 spans 17 amino acids. CDR3 DNA sequence: TGTGCCAGTAGTATCCCCCTCGCGGGGGGAAGCAATCAGCCCCAGCATTTT. The encoded protein is CASSIPLAGGSNQPQHF.

This clone showed up just a few times. The gene calls are TRBV4-1 and TRBJ2-7; D may match TRBD1 or TRBD2 (6 bases each). Germline V CDR1 and CDR2: MGHRA, YSYEKL. Trimming left V 0 bases short and J 2 bases short, with 11 bases between. This CDR3 is built from 15 residues. CDR3 bases: TGCGCCAGCAGCCAAGAAGGGGGGCCCACCTACGAGCAGTACTTC. Translating it yields CASSQEGGPTYEQYF.

The chain employs TRBV24-1 and TRBJ1-4, with D unclear. Germline-derived CDR1 and CDR2 are KGHDR and SFDVKD. The V end lost 1 base, the J end lost 11 bases, and 7 bases lay between the germline ends. The CDR3 extends over 12 amino acids. CDR3 sequence: CATSDFTEKLFF. The CDR3 region has the DNA TGTGCCACCAGTGATTTTACGGAGAAACTGTTTTTT.

This sequence joins TRBV7-2 and TRBJ1-1, with D uncertain. V lost 5 bases to trimming and J lost 2 bases, with 12 bases between them. There are 14 residues in the CDR3. Per the germline V gene, CDR1 is SGHTA and CDR2 is FQGNSA. The chain's CDR3 is CASSPLGPNTEAFF. In DNA form, the CDR3 reads TGTGCCAGCAGCCCGCTCGGGCCTAACACTGAAGCTTTCTTT.

The chain carries TRBV9 and TRBJ2-3; 8 nucleotides agree with TRBD2. Per germline, CDR1 SGDLS and CDR2 YYNGEE. The length of the CDR3 is 16 residues. The V gene end was trimmed by 1 base and the J gene end by 0 bases; junction bases not matched to a gene: 4. The CDR3 DNA follows: TGTGCCAGCAGCGTAACGGCTAGCGGGAGCACAGATACGCAGTATTTT. It codes for CASSVTASGSTDTQYF.

This rearrangement joins TRBV4-3 to TRBJ2-2, with TRBD2 as a possible D gene (5 bases). The V gene lost 1 base and the J gene lost 5 bases, with 17 bases spanning the gap. This CDR3 has 17 amino acids. CDR1 is LGHNA and CDR2 is YSLEER in the germline V gene. CDR3 sequence: CASSQGPPGRQTGELFF. The CDR3 DNA reads as TGCGCCAGCAGCCAAGGGCCCCCGGGGAGACAAACCGGGGAGCTGTTTTTT.

The chain employs TRBV27 and TRBJ2-1; D call uncertain. With 6 bases removed from V and 5 bases from J, the gap between germline ends came to 14 bases. Looked up from germline, CDR1 is MNHEY and CDR2 is SMNVEV (reference sequence). The CDR3 has 14 residues. CDR3 residues: CASSFRVRNNEQFF. CDR3 sequence (DNA): TGTGCCAGCAGCTTCCGGGTCCGGAACAATGAGCAGTTCTTC.

This rearrangement joins TRBV30 to TRBJ2-3; D uncertain. This CDR3 has 16 amino acids. V was pared by 0 bases and J by 2 bases, with 15 bases between. Per germline, CDR1 GTSNPN and CDR2 SVGIG (reference sequence). As DNA, the CDR3 is TGTGCCTGGAGTGTACACCTACCTTTATTCACAGATACGCAGTATTTT. It specifies CAWSVHLPLFTDTQYF. Drawing the rest from reference TRBV30 and TRBJ2-3, the complete variable domain is SQTIHQWPATLVQPVGSPLSLECTVEGTSNPNLYWYRQAAGRGLQLLFYSVGIGQISSEVPQNLSASRPQDRQFILSSKKLLLSDSGFYLCAWSVHLPLFTDTQYFGPGTRLTVL.

The chain joins TRBV3-1 (or the pseudogene TRBV3-2) to TRBJ1-2, with TRBD1 matching 7 bases. Germline V gene data show CDR1 as LGHDT and CDR2 as YNNKEL (reference sequence). This CDR3 region has 14 residues. V lost 4 bases, J lost 3 bases, and 5 bases stayed unmatched. The CDR3 DNA reads TGTGCCAGCAGCCCCAGACAGGGTTACTATGGCTACACCTTC. Protein sequence: CASSPRQGYYGYTF.

This clone was recorded once. The chain uses TRBV5-1 and TRBJ2-2, with TRBD2 matching 9 bases. The CDR3 is 16 residues long. Per germline, CDR1 SGHRS and CDR2 YFSETQ. V shed 6 bases and J 1 base; nucleotides not matched to a gene: 7. The CDR3 DNA reads TGCGCCAGCAAGATTCAGACTAGCGGGAACACCGGGGAGCTGTTTTTT. As protein: CASKIQTSGNTGELFF.

The J gene is TRBJ1-1, the V gene TRBV28; TRBD1 matches 8 bases. The trim removed 7 bases at V and 11 bases at J, leaving 6 bases unmatched. Germline V gene sequence: CDR1 MDHEN, CDR2 SYDVKM. There are 11 residues in the CDR3. Written as DNA, the CDR3 is TGTGCCAGCACCTACAGGGGGGTGGCTTTCTTT. It codes for CASTYRGVAFF.

V and J are TRBV7-3 and TRBJ1-1; possibly TRBD1 for D (5 bases). CDR3 length equals 14 residues. Germline V gene sequence: CDR1 SGHTA, CDR2 FQGTGA. Trimming took 5 bases from V and 5 from J, leaving 15 bases between them. The CDR3 nucleotides read TGTGCCAGCAGCATGTCCCGGGACGGGACTGAAGCTTTCTTT. This sequence encodes CASSMSRDGTEAFF.

The chain links TRBV2 to TRBJ2-7; D call uncertain. Germline CDR1 and CDR2: SNHLY and FYNNEI. The CDR3 spans 13 residues. Trimming took off 6 bases at V and 5 bases at J, with 14 bases between the two ends. The chain's CDR3 is CASRSSSIHEQYF. Written as DNA, the CDR3 is TGTGCCAGCAGATCATCTAGTATCCACGAGCAGTACTTC.

This chain uses TRBV7-2 with TRBJ2-2; no definite D call. The germline gives CDR1 SGHTA, CDR2 FQGNSA. Trimming stripped 2 bases from V and 2 bases from J, with 15 bases between. The CDR3 runs to 17 residues. CDR3: CASSLYPQAINTGELFF. For the CDR3, the DNA is TGTGCCAGCAGCTTATATCCCCAGGCCATTAACACCGGGGAGCTGTTTTTT.

This chain joins TRBV9 and TRBJ2-7; weak D call: TRBD2 (6 bases). The CDR3 is 14 amino acids. The V end lost 3 bases, the J end lost 2 bases, and 12 bases lay between the germline ends. Germline V gene lookup returns CDR1 SGDLS and CDR2 YYNGEE. The DNA for the CDR3 is TGTGCCAGCAGCGCCGGGACTGAGACCTACGAGCAGTACTTC. It codes for CASSAGTETYEQYF.

This chain connects TRBV7-9 to TRBJ2-1; D is possibly TRBD2 (6 bases). CDR3 size: 15 residues. V was shortened by 5 bases and J by 4 bases, with 15 bases between the two germline ends. Germline V gene data show CDR1 as SEHNR and CDR2 as FQNEAQ (reference sequence). CDR3 bases: TGTGCCAGCAGCCCGGGACTTGCGGGATACAATGAGCAGTTCTTC. This translates into CASSPGLAGYNEQFF.

The chain has TRBV9 and TRBJ2-1; 9 bases are shared with TRBD2. Germline lookup yields CDR1 SGDLS and CDR2 YYNGEE. This CDR3 contains 15 residues. V trimming: 2 bases; J trimming: 4 bases; junction bases outside the gene matches: 4. The chain's CDR3 is CASSVGLASYNEQFF. CDR3 DNA: TGTGCCAGCAGCGTCGGACTAGCGTCTTACAATGAGCAGTTCTTC.

The chain links TRBV3-1 (or the pseudogene TRBV3-2) to TRBJ1-1; D uncertain. CDR3 length: 14 residues. V was shortened by 2 bases and J by 3 bases, with 10 bases between the two germline ends. Germline V gives CDR1 LGHDT, CDR2 YNNKEL (reference sequence). This CDR3 reads CASSQQRGDTEAFF. The CDR3 DNA is TGTGCCAGCAGCCAACAACGTGGGGACACTGAAGCTTTCTTT.

CDR3 residues: CASSLYRLNTEAFF. DNA of the CDR3: TGTGCCAGCAGTTTATACAGGCTGAACACTGAAGCTTTCTTT. V gene TRBV27 combines with J gene TRBJ1-1; D is perhaps TRBD1 (5 bases). Germline CDR1 MNHEY, CDR2 SMNVEV (reference sequence). This CDR3 comprises 14 residues. The V gene lost 1 base and the J gene lost 0 bases, with 6 bases spanning the gap.

The chain has TRBV5-1 and TRBJ2-1, with 12 bases fitting TRBD2. The ends lost 4 bases at V and 8 bases at J; junction bases unmatched: 7. The CDR3 spans 15 residues. Germline CDR1 is SGHRS and CDR2 is YFSETQ. The CDR3 DNA is TGCGCCAGCAGCACCGGACTAGCGGGGTGGGATGAGCAGTTCTTC. Encoded protein: CASSTGLAGWDEQFF.

The CDR3 DNA sequence: TGCAGTGCTAGTCCTGGACACATAACAACCCAGCATTTT. Translated, it gives CSASPGHITTQHF. This sequence joins TRBV20-1 and TRBJ1-5, with a possible D match to TRBD1 (5 bases). Per the germline V gene, CDR1 is DFQATT and CDR2 is SNEGSKA (reference sequence). Trimming left V 3 bases short and J 11 bases short, with 17 bases between. The CDR3 runs to 13 residues.

The V gene is TRBV30, the J gene TRBJ1-2; D possibly corresponds to TRBD1 (5 bases). From germline, CDR1 is GTSNPN and CDR2 SVGIG (reference sequence). V lost 4 bases and J 2 bases, leaving 11 bases between the germline ends. This CDR3 spans 13 amino acids. CDR3 protein: CAWKPGGNYGYTF. DNA for the CDR3: TGTGCCTGGAAACCGGGGGGGAACTATGGCTACACCTTC. The full variable domain, rest sourced from reference TRBV30 and TRBJ1-2, is SQTIHQWPATLVQPVGSPLSLECTVEGTSNPNLYWYRQAAGRGLQLLFYSVGIGQISSEVPQNLSASRPQDRQFILSSKKLLLSDSGFYLCAWKPGGNYGYTFGSGTRLTVV.

This chain uses TRBV5-6 with TRBJ2-3; D uncertain. Germline V gene data show CDR1 as SGHDT and CDR2 as YYEEEE. This CDR3 region has 14 residues. V was shortened by 9 bases and J by 2 bases, with 16 bases between the two germline ends. The DNA for the CDR3 is TGTGCCACCGAGTTGGCGTCTACCACAGATACGCAGTATTTT. It translates to CATELASTTDTQYF.